This T cell receptor (beta chain) stems from a study of siplizumab effects on memory and regulatory T cells. Some clones are missing from TCRdb's copy, which holds only in-frame ones; the method was immunoSEQ multiplex PCR. The sample contains over 85,000 clones, just under 95% of which appear only once. Notes on the study in general: Siplizumab cultures yielded proliferating Tregs whose suppressive function was not confirmed. Relative to controls at 26.9%, mappable alloreactive CD4+ clones exhibited a mean Treg-derived proportion of 68.8% with siplizumab. Proliferating clones, CD4+ or CD8+, lacked an assignable naive or memory phenotype in roughly 75-97% of cases.

Of note for this clone: Its specificity is not known.

The germline gives CDR1 SGDLS, CDR2 YYNGEE. CDR3 length: 15 amino acids. Trimming stripped 2 bases from V and 5 bases from J, with 16 bases between. The sequencing sample was made of CD4+ T cells sorted from blood. The receptor was derived from a human donor in good health. This chain connects TRBV9 to TRBJ2-5, with D tentatively TRBD1 or TRBD2 (5 bases each). CDR3 region: CASSVGGGQRETQYF. CDR3 sequence (DNA): TGTGCCAGCAGCGTTGGGGGTGGGCAGAGGGAGACCCAGTACTTC.